The 31 T cell receptor beta chains below were found in one sample sequenced in a study of blood T cell repertoires in COVID-19. Measured with immunoSEQ multiplex PCR; TCRdb has only the in-frame clones, and not every one. The table has 270,000 or so clones, approximately 84% seen once; the top ten hold roughly 1.5%. The sample comprised peripheral blood. These receptors were obtained from a human donor with COVID-19, enrolled during active disease. The donor label of this sample is uncertain.

The rearrangement uses TRBV19 and TRBJ2-5; weak D call: TRBD2 (5 bases). Germline CDR1 is LNHDA and CDR2 is SQIVND (reference sequence). The CDR3 spans 16 residues. Trimming cost V 4 bases and J 7 bases, with 22 bases left between them. The DNA of the CDR3 is TGTGCCAGTAGTACCCAGGACGGACGGGGAAGAGGGACCCAGTACTTC. The encoded protein is CASSTQDGRGRGTQYF.

The gene calls are TRBV2 and TRBJ1-6; 9 bases are a match to TRBD1. CDR1 is SNHLY and CDR2 is FYNNEI in the germline V gene. The CDR3 loop spans 13 amino acids. J was trimmed by 8 bases and V by 7 bases; bases with no gene match: 3. The CDR3 spells CASNGDRDSPLHF. The CDR3 DNA is TGTGCCAGCAATGGGGACAGGGATTCACCCCTCCACTTT.

V gene TRBV7-8 combines with J gene TRBJ1-2; D uncertain. The germline CDR1 and CDR2 sequences are SGHVS and FQNEAQ. Trimming took off 2 bases at V and 0 bases at J, with 13 bases between the two ends. The CDR3 spans 16 residues. The CDR3 is CASSLFRTGSNYGYTF. The CDR3 DNA reads as TGTGCCAGCAGCTTATTCCGAACGGGATCTAACTATGGCTACACCTTC.

This clone was detected a few times. The rearrangement joins TRBV7-3 to TRBJ2-1, with a weak D call TRBD1 (5 bases). The CDR3 runs to 12 residues. The germline gives CDR1 SGHTA, CDR2 FQGTGA. Deletions cut 5 bases from V and 7 bases from J, with 9 bases between. The CDR3 coding sequence is TGTGCCAGCAGCCAGACAGCGAATGAGCAGTTCTTC. It yields the protein CASSQTANEQFF.

The chain recombines TRBV15 with TRBJ2-1; 16 nucleotides align to TRBD2. Germline V lookup: CDR1 LNHNV, CDR2 YYDKDF (reference sequence). The trim removed 4 bases at V and 14 bases at J, leaving 11 bases unmatched. The CDR3 has 16 amino acids. In DNA, the CDR3 is TGTGCCACCAGCAAGGGACTAGCGGGAGGGCCCAGGGGTGAGTTCTTC. Translation: CATSKGLAGGPRGEFF.

This clone was recorded only once. J is TRBJ2-7 and V is TRBV12-5; no clear D. Germline V gives CDR1 LGHNT, CDR2 FRNRAP. V shed 2 bases and J shed 2 bases, with 4 bases lying between them. The CDR3 is 12 amino acids. The CDR3 nucleotides are TGTGCTAGTGGTTTGACACCCTACGAGCAGTACTTC. This translates into CASGLTPYEQYF.

This chain connects TRBV7-6 to TRBJ2-5, with TRBD2 identical over 13 bases. The germline V gene encodes CDR1 SGHVS and CDR2 FNYEAQ. Losses at the gene ends were 3 bases for V and 6 bases for J; bases not matched to a gene: 7. The CDR3 loop spans 16 amino acids. This CDR3 reads CASSFWTSGSSQTQYF. In DNA, the CDR3 is TGTGCCAGCAGCTTTTGGACTAGCGGGAGTAGCCAGACCCAGTACTTC.

In regard to this clone: Other nucleotide sequences in the sample specify the same CDR3. J is TRBJ2-2 and V is TRBV7-3; 7 positions match TRBD1. The germline gives CDR1 SGHTA, CDR2 FQGTGA. Trimming at V came to 2 bases and at J to 5 bases, leaving 5 bases not matched to a gene. The CDR3 is 15 residues long. The CDR3 loop reads CASSLSGGGTGELFF. CDR3 DNA: TGTGCCAGCAGCTTATCAGGGGGTGGGACCGGGGAGCTGTTTTTT.

This clone was detected many times. In nucleotides, the CDR3 is TGCGCCAGCAGATTAAGCGGCAGCACAGATACGCAGTATTTT. This translates into CASRLSGSTDTQYF. The rearrangement links TRBV5-1 to TRBJ2-3; a possible D gene is TRBD2 (5 bases). The CDR3 has 14 residues. The germline V gene encodes CDR1 SGHRS and CDR2 YFSETQ. With 5 bases removed from V and 0 bases from J, the gap between germline ends came to 10 bases.

This clone showed up just once. The chain carries TRBV6-1 and TRBJ1-2; possible D gene TRBD1, 5 bases. V lost 3 bases and J lost 6, with 11 bases in between. The germline V gene has CDR1 MNHNS and CDR2 SASEGT. The CDR3 is 13 residues long. The CDR3 DNA reads TGTGCCAGCAGTGATTTGCGGGGGAATGGCTACACCTTC. Protein product: CASSDLRGNGYTF.

This clone was detected a few times. The chain carries TRBV6-6 and TRBJ1-5; D is possibly TRBD1 (6 bases). V lost 7 bases and J 8 bases, leaving 21 bases between the germline ends. The CDR3 consists of 15 residues. Germline V gene data show CDR1 as MNHNY and CDR2 as SVGAGI (reference sequence). CDR3 sequence: CASKPEQGWKKPQHF. The DNA for the CDR3 is TGTGCCAGCAAACCCGAACAGGGTTGGAAGAAGCCCCAGCATTTT.

J is TRBJ2-7 and V is TRBV4-1; TRBD2 aligns across 9 bases. This CDR3 is built from 15 residues. Trimming took 1 base from V and 7 from J; bases not matched to a gene: 8. Germline CDR1 and CDR2: MGHRA and YSYEKL. The CDR3 reads CASSQGETSGKEQYF. As DNA, the CDR3 is TGCGCCAGCAGCCAAGGGGAGACTAGCGGAAAGGAGCAGTACTTC.

The chain is built from TRBV19 and TRBJ1-1, with TRBD1 as a possible D gene (6 bases). The length of the CDR3 is 13 residues. Germline CDR1 is LNHDA and CDR2 is SQIVND (reference sequence). Trimming shortened V by 9 bases and J by 0 bases, and 11 bases separated the two germline ends. In DNA, the CDR3 is TGTGCCAGCCAGGGACAACTGAACACTGAAGCTTTCTTT. Residues: CASQGQLNTEAFF.

The V gene is TRBV19, the J gene TRBJ1-6, with unresolved D. The germline V gene has CDR1 LNHDA and CDR2 SQIVND (reference sequence). This CDR3 is built from 13 residues. The V gene lost 5 bases and the J gene lost 8 bases, with 10 bases spanning the gap. The CDR3 reads CASSVRMHSPLHF. CDR3 nucleotide sequence: TGTGCCAGTAGTGTGAGAATGCATTCACCCCTCCACTTT. The variable domain in full, with the rest retrieved from reference TRBV19 and TRBJ1-6, is DGGITQSPKYLFRKEGQNVTLSCEQNLNHDAMYWYRQDPGQGLRLIYYSQIVNDFQKGDIAEGYSVSREKKESFPLTVTSAQKNPTAFYLCASSVRMHSPLHFGNGTRLTVT.

The J gene is TRBJ1-2, the V gene TRBV30; D gene uncertain. The V gene's germline CDR1 is GTSNPN and CDR2 SVGIG (reference sequence). The CDR3 has 12 amino acids. The germline V and J ends were trimmed by 0 bases and 5 bases, with 7 bases remaining between them. The chain's CDR3 is CAWSVAGYGYTF. CDR3 DNA sequence: TGTGCCTGGAGTGTGGCGGGGTATGGCTACACCTTC.

The V and J genes are TRBV12-5 and TRBJ1-2; 9 bases are a match to TRBD1. Germline-derived CDR1 and CDR2 are LGHNT and FRNRAP. This CDR3 has 16 residues. The trim removed 0 bases at V and 8 bases at J, leaving 10 bases unmatched. The CDR3 here is CASGLVPEGTGNGYTF. The DNA for the CDR3 is TGTGCTAGTGGTTTGGTACCTGAGGGGACAGGGAACGGCTACACCTTC.

Only a few counts were recorded for this clone. The J gene is TRBJ1-3, the V gene TRBV19, with D possibly TRBD1 on 5 matching bases. V was cut by 1 base and J by 0 bases, with 10 bases left in between. There are 16 residues in the CDR3. Germline V lookup: CDR1 LNHDA, CDR2 SQIVND (reference sequence). The chain's CDR3 is CASSIGGTASGNTIYF. In DNA form, the CDR3 reads TGTGCCAGTAGTATAGGCGGGACGGCCTCTGGAAACACCATATATTTT.

This sequence joins TRBV19 and TRBJ2-1, with 8 bases fitting TRBD2. The CDR3 is made up of 15 amino acids. With 7 bases clipped from V and 2 bases from J, the junction kept 7 bases outside the gene matches. Looked up from germline, CDR1 is LNHDA and CDR2 is SQIVND (reference sequence). Written as DNA, the CDR3 is TGTGCCAGTACCCGGCGGGAGGCTCCCTACAATGAGCAGTTCTTC. Its translation: CASTRREAPYNEQFF.

The chain combines TRBV5-1 with TRBJ1-3; D not certain. CDR3 length: 18 residues. CDR1 and CDR2 from the germline V gene are SGHRS and YFSETQ. V was trimmed by 4 bases and J by 0 bases, leaving 20 bases between them. The CDR3 spells CASSLTAIAAISGNTIYF. CDR3 sequence (DNA): TGCGCCAGCAGCCTGACGGCAATCGCGGCTATCTCTGGAAACACCATATATTTT. Full variable domain (rest looked up from reference TRBV5-1 and TRBJ1-3): KAGVTQTPRYLIKTRGQQVTLSCSPISGHRSVSWYQQTPGQGLQFLFEYFSETQRNKGNFPGRFSGRQFSNSRSEMNVSTLELGDSALYLCASSLTAIAAISGNTIYFGEGSWLTVV.

The chain recombines TRBV6-2 or TRBV6-3 with TRBJ1-4; 8 nucleotides match TRBD1. CDR1 is MNHEY and CDR2 is SVGEGT in the germline V gene. There are 21 residues in the CDR3. The J segment lost 0 bases and the V segment lost 0 bases, leaving 15 bases of the junction unmatched. The CDR3 sequence is CASSYSSTPLGQAPTNEKLFF. The CDR3 coding sequence is TGTGCCAGCAGTTACTCCTCCACCCCCCTGGGACAGGCTCCAACTAATGAAAAACTGTTTTTT.

The rearrangement uses TRBV12-3 or TRBV12-4 and TRBJ1-2; perhaps TRBD1 as D (5 bases). V was cut by 5 bases and J by 7 bases, with 11 bases left in between. The CDR3 runs 12 residues. This CDR3 reads CASSRQNTGYTF. The CDR3 DNA sequence: TGTGCCAGCAGTCGACAGAATACTGGCTACACCTTC.

In this sample, this clone turned up a few times. Other nucleotide sequences from this sample produce the same CDR3. The chain is built from TRBV19 and TRBJ1-1; the D gene is possibly TRBD1 (6 bases). The germline V gene encodes CDR1 LNHDA and CDR2 SQIVND (reference sequence). The V and J ends lost 2 bases and 2 bases respectively, with 12 bases between them. The CDR3 runs 15 residues. CDR3 bases: TGTGCCAGTAGTATACAGGGGCTGGGAAACACTGAAGCTTTCTTT. This gives the protein CASSIQGLGNTEAFF.

This CDR3 is CASSSISGRRLETQYF. The CDR3 nucleotides are TGTGCCAGCAGCTCAATTAGCGGGAGGCGGCTGGAGACCCAGTACTTC. The V call is TRBV5-4, the J call TRBJ2-5, with TRBD2 matching over 10 bases. Germline values: CDR1 SGHNT, CDR2 YYREEE (reference sequence). J gave up 5 bases and V 3 bases, and 10 bases lay outside the gene matches. CDR3 size: 16 residues.

The rearrangement joins TRBV28 to TRBJ2-3, with D uncertain. Germline V gene lookup returns CDR1 MDHEN and CDR2 SYDVKM. The CDR3 sequence is 13 residues long. V was trimmed by 3 bases and J by 6 bases, leaving 10 bases between them. In DNA, the CDR3 is TGTGCCAGCAGTTTCCCCCCTAGGGATACGCAGTATTTT. Translation gives CASSFPPRDTQYF.

The gene calls are TRBV19 and TRBJ2-1, with 11 bases identical to TRBD2. Per germline, CDR1 LNHDA and CDR2 SQIVND (reference sequence). The J segment lost 5 bases and the V segment lost 4 bases, leaving 7 bases of the junction unmatched. The CDR3 has 16 amino acids. In DNA form, the CDR3 reads TGTGCCAGTAGTAGAATAGGGACTAGCGGCAACAATGAGCAGTTCTTC. Translating it yields CASSRIGTSGNNEQFF.

The V call is TRBV3-1 (or the pseudogene TRBV3-2), the J call TRBJ2-6, with D uncertain. The germline gives CDR1 LGHDT, CDR2 YNNKEL (reference sequence). The V gene lost 3 bases and the J gene lost 0 bases, with 9 bases spanning the gap. This CDR3 has 16 amino acids. The CDR3 spells CASSQGRASGANVLTF. The CDR3 nucleotides read TGTGCCAGCAGCCAGGGCCGAGCCTCTGGGGCCAACGTCCTGACTTTC.

This clone appeared a few times. This chain connects TRBV5-6 to TRBJ2-1; 8 nucleotides agree with TRBD2. From germline, CDR1 is SGHDT and CDR2 YYEEEE. Trimming removed 4 bases from V and 0 bases from J; junction bases left unmatched: 15. The CDR3 spans 19 residues. The CDR3: CASSKSGLGGQSSYNEQFF. The CDR3 region has the DNA TGTGCCAGCAGCAAATCGGGACTAGGAGGGCAAAGCTCCTACAATGAGCAGTTCTTC.

The chain has TRBV7-8 and TRBJ2-2, with 10 bases fitting TRBD1. This CDR3 spans 23 amino acids. From germline, CDR1 is SGHVS and CDR2 FQNEAQ. V lost 5 bases, J lost 0 bases, and 24 bases stayed unmatched. In nucleotides, the CDR3 is TGTGCCAGCAGCCCCAAAGGGACAGGGGTTTGTTGTATGCACCATTCGAACACCGGGGAGCTGTTTTTT. Amino acids: CASSPKGTGVCCMHHSNTGELFF. Complete variable domain (other parts from reference TRBV7-8 and TRBJ2-2): GAGVSQSPRYKVAKRGQDVALRCDPISGHVSLFWYQQALGQGPEFLTYFQNEAQLDKSGLPSDRFFAERPEGSVSTLKIQRTQQEDSAVYLCASSPKGTGVCCMHHSNTGELFFGEGSRLTVL.

The chain links TRBV2 to TRBJ2-1; weak D call: TRBD2 (6 bases). Germline assignment: CDR1 SNHLY and CDR2 FYNNEI. The CDR3 runs 14 residues. V lost 4 bases to trimming and J lost 8 bases, with 15 bases between them. The CDR3 region has the DNA TGTGCCAGCAGTGTCGGGCGGGGAGCCCATGAGCAGTTCTTC. It specifies CASSVGRGAHEQFF.

V is TRBV11-2 and J is TRBJ1-2; D might be TRBD1 (5 bases). V was pared by 7 bases and J by 7 bases, with 13 bases between. Looked up from germline, CDR1 is SGHAT and CDR2 is FQNNGV. There are 12 residues in the CDR3. The CDR3: CASTLNGGGYTF. The CDR3 DNA is TGTGCCAGCACCCTAAACGGGGGTGGCTACACCTTC.

The chain couples TRBV4-1 to TRBJ2-5; possibly TRBD1 for D (6 bases). Looked up from germline, CDR1 is MGHRA and CDR2 is YSYEKL. With 5 bases removed from V and 4 bases from J, the gap between germline ends came to 26 bases. This CDR3 region has 18 residues. In DNA, the CDR3 is TGCGCCAGCAGCTCAAAAGGGTTGGGGAGAGGGGGTGGAGAGACCCAGTACTTC. Translating gives CASSSKGLGRGGGETQYF.